A single sample gave rise to the 14 T cell receptor beta chains below, sequenced in a study of T cell responses to AZD1222 COVID-19 vaccine. Produced via immunoSEQ multiplex PCR; TCRdb's table is partial and in-frame only. The profile shows about 86,000 clones, just over 85% of them singletons. This specimen was peripheral blood, taken on day 0 of MenACWY control vaccination. Every receptor here comes from an adult in good health.

V gene TRBV4-3 combines with J gene TRBJ2-1, with D possibly TRBD1 on 7 matching bases. Between the trimmed V and J ends, which lost 1 base and 7 bases, there was a span of 17 bases. Germline CDR1 is LGHNA and CDR2 is YSLEER. The CDR3 consists of 16 residues. The CDR3 coding sequence is TGCGCCAGCAGCCAAGGCGGAGAACAGGGGAGGAATGAGCAGTTCTTC. This translates into CASSQGGEQGRNEQFF.

V usage is TRBV27 and J usage is TRBJ2-5; D remains ambiguous. The CDR3 is 13 amino acids. Germline CDR1 is MNHEY and CDR2 is SMNVEV (reference sequence). V lost 3 bases, J lost 4 bases, and 9 bases lay in between. CDR3 DNA sequence: TGTGCCAGCAGTTTTCTCGCCGGAGAGACCCAGTACTTC. The encoded protein is CASSFLAGETQYF.

The rearrangement joins TRBV12-5 to TRBJ1-4; D remains ambiguous. CDR1 LGHNT and CDR2 FRNRAP come from the germline V gene. The CDR3 extends over 14 amino acids. Trimming pared 5 bases from V and 4 bases from J, leaving 11 bases between. CDR3 coding DNA: TGTGCTAGTGGTCCCGAGCGCTATAATGAAAAACTGTTTTTT. Translated: CASGPERYNEKLFF.

The chain couples TRBV3-1 (or the pseudogene TRBV3-2) to TRBJ2-1; 9 bases are a match to TRBD1. In germline, CDR1 is LGHDT, CDR2 YNNKEL (reference sequence). The junction had 11 bases not matched to a gene; V was cut back by 4 bases and J by 4 bases. The CDR3 runs 17 residues. The CDR3: CASSPGTGSPSYNEQFF. The CDR3 DNA follows: TGTGCCAGCAGCCCTGGGACAGGGTCTCCAAGTTACAATGAGCAGTTCTTC.

This clone appeared once. J is TRBJ1-2 and V is TRBV9; maybe TRBD1 (5 bases). Trimming shortened V by 3 bases and J by 8 bases, and 11 bases separated the two germline ends. The CDR3 totals 12 residues. CDR1 and CDR2 (germline): SGDLS, YYNGEE. CDR3 DNA: TGTGCCAGCAGCGGATCATGGGGGGGCTACACCTTC. Its protein product is CASSGSWGGYTF.

The rearrangement joins TRBV4-1 to TRBJ2-1; 8 nucleotides match TRBD2. Germline V gene lookup returns CDR1 MGHRA and CDR2 YSYEKL. The CDR3 consists of 15 residues. V dropped 0 bases and J dropped 9; count of bases not matched to a gene: 7. The CDR3 region is CASSQDRAGGGEQFF. The CDR3 coding sequence is TGCGCCAGCAGCCAAGATCGGGCGGGGGGTGGTGAGCAGTTCTTC.

The V call is TRBV5-1, the J call TRBJ2-2; tentative D call: TRBD2 (6 bases). The V gene lost 4 bases and the J gene lost 4 bases, with 14 bases spanning the gap. The CDR3 runs to 15 residues. CDR1 SGHRS and CDR2 YFSETQ come from the germline V gene. The CDR3 sequence: CASSLERAGTGELFF. The CDR3 DNA is TGCGCCAGCAGCCTGGAGCGGGCCGGCACCGGGGAGCTGTTTTTT. The full variable domain, in which reference TRBV5-1 and TRBJ2-2 provide the parts outside the CDR3, is KAGVTQTPRYLIKTRGQQVTLSCSPISGHRSVSWYQQTPGQGLQFLFEYFSETQRNKGNFPGRFSGRQFSNSRSEMNVSTLELGDSALYLCASSLERAGTGELFFGEGSRLTVL.

The chain employs TRBV19 and TRBJ2-7; 7 nucleotides match TRBD1. CDR1 is LNHDA and CDR2 is SQIVND in the germline V gene (reference sequence). The ends lost 4 bases at V and 2 bases at J; junction bases unmatched: 5. This CDR3 spans 14 amino acids. CDR3 DNA sequence: TGTGCCAGTAGTAAGTGGCAGGGGGCCTACGAGCAGTACTTC. Translated: CASSKWQGAYEQYF.

The rearrangement uses TRBV15 and TRBJ1-5; TRBD1 is a possible D gene (5 bases). The CDR3 covers 17 residues. V gave up 4 bases and J gave up 7 bases, with 23 bases separating them. Germline loops: CDR1 LNHNV, CDR2 YYDKDF (reference sequence). The CDR3 region has the DNA TGTGCCACCAGCAACTTAATTCAGGGACCGAGTGGACAGCCCCAGCATTTT. Its translation is CATSNLIQGPSGQPQHF.

This clone was recorded a few times. The CDR3: CASSPLAGLLTDTQYF. DNA for the CDR3: TGTGCCAGCAGCCCTTTAGCGGGGTTACTCACAGATACGCAGTATTTT. This rearrangement joins TRBV7-9 to TRBJ2-3, with 8 bases identical to TRBD2. V lost 5 bases, J lost 2 bases, and 9 bases stayed unmatched. Germline CDR1 and CDR2: SEHNR and FQNEAQ (reference sequence). This CDR3 is 16 amino acids long.

The genes are TRBV5-1 and TRBJ1-6, with TRBD1 matching 8 bases. Germline V gene data show CDR1 as SGHRS and CDR2 as YFSETQ. The V gene end was trimmed by 4 bases and the J gene end by 0 bases; junction bases not matched to a gene: 18. The CDR3 spans 21 residues. The CDR3 DNA is TGCGCCAGCAGCAACCGGGACAGGTCATTTTATGAGGGCTCCTATAATTCACCCCTCCACTTT. Protein product: CASSNRDRSFYEGSYNSPLHF. The variable domain in full, with the rest retrieved from reference TRBV5-1 and TRBJ1-6, is KAGVTQTPRYLIKTRGQQVTLSCSPISGHRSVSWYQQTPGQGLQFLFEYFSETQRNKGNFPGRFSGRQFSNSRSEMNVSTLELGDSALYLCASSNRDRSFYEGSYNSPLHFGNGTRLTVT.

A few counts support this clone. The V gene is TRBV25-1, the J gene TRBJ2-2, with 8 bases lining up with TRBD1. The CDR3 length is 16 residues. Trimming removed 3 bases from V and 4 bases from J; junction bases left unmatched: 7. Germline CDR1 MGHDK, CDR2 SYGVNS. CDR3 loop: CASSDPGQGGTGELFF. Written as DNA, the CDR3 is TGTGCCAGCAGTGACCCCGGACAGGGCGGCACCGGGGAGCTGTTTTTT.

The chain recombines TRBV6-2 or TRBV6-3 with TRBJ2-7; D is ambiguous. Germline CDR1 reads MNHEY; CDR2 reads SVGEGT. The CDR3 loop spans 12 amino acids. V lost 0 bases to trimming and J lost 4 bases, with 4 bases between them. In nucleotides, the CDR3 is TGTGCCAGCAGTTACTCCCGATACGAGCAGTACTTC. Translating gives CASSYSRYEQYF.

The chain combines TRBV28 with TRBJ2-2; 7 nucleotides agree with TRBD1. Unmatched junction bases numbered 11, after V lost 5 bases and J lost 5 bases. Per the germline V gene, CDR1 is MDHEN and CDR2 is SYDVKM. This CDR3 is 16 amino acids long. In DNA form, the CDR3 reads TGTGCCAGCAGTCTGCAAGGGGGCTTAAGGACCGGGGAGCTGTTTTTT. Translation gives CASSLQGGLRTGELFF.